This passage covers 30 T cell receptor beta chains from one sample sequenced in a study of cytomegalovirus exposure and HLA in healthy donors. This PCR relied on a set of 60 Vbeta primers and 13 Jbeta primers. Libraries were prepared by immunoSEQ multiplex PCR; TCRdb keeps only in-frame clonotypes and omits some of them. Seen here are some 160,000 clones, 84% observed once, and the top ten hold roughly 2.7%. Sequencing was carried out using PBMCs. All receptors come from a boy under 10 years old in good health and CMV-seronegative.

The V call is TRBV2, the J call TRBJ1-4; D perhaps matches TRBD1 (6 bases). V was pared by 8 bases and J by 4 bases, with 14 bases between. Germline lookup yields CDR1 SNHLY and CDR2 FYNNEI. The CDR3 loop spans 14 amino acids. The CDR3 region is CASLGQLLNEKLFF. The DNA of the CDR3 is TGTGCCAGCCTTGGACAGCTGCTTAATGAAAAACTGTTTTTT. Looking up the rest from reference TRBV2 and TRBJ1-4 gives the full variable domain: EPEVTQTPSHQVTQMGQEVILRCVPISNHLYFYWYRQILGQKVEFLVSFYNNEISEKSEIFDDQFSVERPDGSNFTLKIRSTKLEDSAMYFCASLGQLLNEKLFFGSGTQLSVL.

The count of this clone is one. The gene calls are TRBV11-2 and TRBJ2-2; 10 bases agree with TRBD1. Germline V CDR1 and CDR2: SGHAT, FQNNGV. The CDR3 length is 17 residues. V lost 3 bases to trimming and J lost 5 bases; unmatched junction nucleotides: 9. In DNA, the CDR3 is TGTGCCAGCAGCTTGGTTCGACAGGGGGCGTGGACCGGGGAGCTGTTTTTT. This sequence encodes CASSLVRQGAWTGELFF.

The chain is built from TRBV6-4 and TRBJ1-6, with TRBD1 matching 7 bases. The germline V gene has CDR1 MRHNA and CDR2 SNTAGT. With V trimmed by 0 bases and J by 7 bases, 3 bases remained unmatched. This CDR3 is built from 15 residues. Here the CDR3 reads CASSDSGQTNSPLHF. For the CDR3, the DNA is TGTGCCAGCAGTGACTCGGGACAGACGAATTCACCCCTCCACTTT.

The V gene is TRBV6-5, the J gene TRBJ2-5, with 8 bases identical to TRBD2. After removal of 6 bases from V and 5 bases from J, the junction contained 5 bases not matched to a gene. The CDR3 covers 13 residues. Looked up from germline, CDR1 is MNHEY and CDR2 is SVGAGI. CDR3 nucleotide sequence: TGTGCCAGCAGCCCCGGCGGGGGGGAGACCCAGTACTTC. Its protein is CASSPGGGETQYF.

J is TRBJ1-1 and V is TRBV19; tentatively, D is TRBD1 (6 bases). Germline V lookup: CDR1 LNHDA, CDR2 SQIVND (reference sequence). V was cut by 1 base and J by 5 bases, with 8 bases left in between. There are 13 residues in the CDR3. The CDR3 DNA is TGTGCCAGTAGTATAGCGAGGGGGACTGAAGCTTTCTTT. Its protein is CASSIARGTEAFF.

The J gene is TRBJ2-1, the V gene TRBV6-4, with 9 positions matching TRBD1. The CDR3 extends over 16 amino acids. V was clipped by 7 bases and J by 7 bases; unmatched bases: 14. Germline loops: CDR1 MRHNA, CDR2 SNTAGT. The CDR3 sequence: CASKNEPGQGGNEQFF. CDR3 nucleotides: TGTGCCAGCAAAAACGAACCGGGACAGGGTGGTAATGAGCAGTTCTTC.

The chain is built from TRBV5-1 and TRBJ2-5; 9 bases map to TRBD1. After removal of 1 base from V and 4 bases from J, the junction contained 5 bases not matched to a gene. Germline CDR1 and CDR2: SGHRS and YFSETQ. The CDR3 length is 15 residues. The CDR3 here is CASSLNRGPRETQYF. The CDR3 region has the DNA TGCGCCAGCAGCTTGAACAGGGGGCCGCGAGAGACCCAGTACTTC.

V is TRBV10-3 and J is TRBJ1-1; the match to TRBD1 covers 7 bases. Germline assignment: CDR1 ENHRY and CDR2 SYGVKD. The length of the CDR3 is 13 residues. The junction had 5 bases not matched to a gene; V was cut back by 0 bases and J by 10 bases. The CDR3, as DNA: TGTGCCATCAGTGAGTCCGGGCAGGGGGGAGCTTTCTTT. The encoded protein is CAISESGQGGAFF.

J is TRBJ1-5 and V is TRBV6-5; the D gene is possibly TRBD1 (5 bases). Trimming took off 5 bases at V and 0 bases at J, with 11 bases between the two ends. Germline V gene lookup returns CDR1 MNHEY and CDR2 SVGAGI. The CDR3 length is 15 residues. CDR3 region: CASSAGRYSNQPQHF. Written as DNA, the CDR3 is TGTGCCAGCAGTGCGGGGCGATATAGCAATCAGCCCCAGCATTTT.

This clone has a handful of counts. The chain uses TRBV4-3 and TRBJ1-1, with 7 bases identical to TRBD1. The V segment lost 4 bases and the J segment 3 bases; nucleotides outside the gene matches: 8. The CDR3 spans 15 residues. The V gene's germline CDR1 is LGHNA and CDR2 YSLEER. The CDR3 reads CASSRRQGVDTEAFF. The CDR3 DNA follows: TGCGCCAGCAGCCGCAGACAGGGCGTAGACACTGAAGCTTTCTTT.

The V call is TRBV25-1, the J call TRBJ2-1, with D possibly matching TRBD1 (6 bases). V was pared by 6 bases and J by 0 bases, with 12 bases between. Germline lookup yields CDR1 MGHDK and CDR2 SYGVNS. The length of the CDR3 is 15 residues. The CDR3 sequence: CASRRQDSSYNEQFF. For the CDR3, the DNA is TGTGCCAGCAGGAGACAGGATAGCTCCTACAATGAGCAGTTCTTC.

J is TRBJ1-2 and V is TRBV28; D might be TRBD1 (5 bases). This CDR3 is built from 15 residues. The V gene lost 2 bases and the J gene lost 4 bases, with 14 bases spanning the gap. CDR1 and CDR2 (germline): MDHEN, SYDVKM. The CDR3 DNA is TGTGCCAGCAGTTTACAGGGTGTCCGCACCTATGGCTACACCTTC. This codes for CASSLQGVRTYGYTF.

The chain employs TRBV6-5 and TRBJ1-1, with D hard to call. Per germline, CDR1 MNHEY and CDR2 SVGAGI. Deletions cut 2 bases from V and 5 bases from J, with 12 bases between. There are 14 residues in the CDR3. The CDR3 bases are TGTGCCAGCAGTTACGTAGGGCCGGGAACTGAAGCTTTCTTT. Its protein is CASSYVGPGTEAFF.

The chain links TRBV28 to TRBJ1-1; 8 bases map to TRBD1. CDR1 and CDR2 from the germline V gene are MDHEN and SYDVKM. V gave up 6 bases and J gave up 3 bases; unmatched junction bases: 3. CDR3 length: 13 amino acids. The CDR3 sequence: CASRPTGDTEAFF. DNA for the CDR3: TGTGCCAGCAGGCCGACAGGGGACACTGAAGCTTTCTTT.

V usage is TRBV6-1 and J usage is TRBJ2-7, with TRBD1 matching over 7 bases. This CDR3 is 18 amino acids long. Germline V gene data show CDR1 as MNHNS and CDR2 as SASEGT. The J segment lost 6 bases and the V segment lost 1 base, leaving 18 bases of the junction unmatched. The DNA of the CDR3 is TGTGCCAGCAGTGAAGGGGGGTTGGTTATACAGGGGCCGGCCGAGCAGTACTTC. Translated: CASSEGGLVIQGPAEQYF.

The V and J genes are TRBV6-5 and TRBJ2-1; TRBD1 is a possible D gene (6 bases). Trimming shortened V by 4 bases and J by 1 base, and 14 bases separated the two germline ends. The CDR3 is made up of 16 amino acids. Germline V gene sequence: CDR1 MNHEY, CDR2 SVGAGI. The CDR3 nucleotides read TGTGCCAGCAGTTCCCCAGGGGAAATGTCCTACAATGAGCAGTTCTTC. It is translated as CASSSPGEMSYNEQFF.

The rearrangement joins TRBV6-1 to TRBJ2-1; the match to TRBD2 covers 7 bases. CDR1 is MNHNS, CDR2 SASEGT, per germline. This CDR3 has 16 residues. Trimming at V came to 4 bases and at J to 6 bases, leaving 12 bases not matched to a gene. As DNA, the CDR3 is TGTGCCAGCAGTGCCCCTAGCGGCTCCCCGGGCAATGAGCAGTTCTTC. It yields the protein CASSAPSGSPGNEQFF.

This sequence joins TRBV2 and TRBJ1-2; D unresolved. Deletions cut 1 base from V and 2 bases from J, with 8 bases between. CDR1 SNHLY and CDR2 FYNNEI come from the germline V gene. The length of the CDR3 is 14 residues. The CDR3 protein is CASSEGEGNYGYTF. The CDR3, as DNA: TGTGCCAGCAGTGAAGGGGAGGGAAACTATGGCTACACCTTC.

The chain is built from TRBV9 and TRBJ1-2, with TRBD1 matching 10 bases. The CDR3 is made up of 13 amino acids. Germline CDR1 and CDR2: SGDLS and YYNGEE. V was clipped by 6 bases and J by 5 bases; unmatched bases: 4. CDR3 region: CASTPDRGYGYTF. In DNA, the CDR3 is TGTGCCAGCACCCCGGACAGGGGGTATGGCTACACCTTC.

The rearrangement joins TRBV9 to TRBJ1-2; D is perhaps TRBD1 (6 bases). The CDR3 runs 15 residues. CDR1 is SGDLS, CDR2 YYNGEE, per germline. Between the trimmed V and J ends, which lost 0 bases and 2 bases, there was a span of 11 bases. In nucleotides, the CDR3 is TGTGCCAGCAGCGTAGGCGCGGGGGCGAACTATGGCTACACCTTC. It yields the protein CASSVGAGANYGYTF.

The V and J genes are TRBV11-2 and TRBJ2-7; no clear D gene. This CDR3 comprises 17 residues. The V gene lost 0 bases and the J gene lost 0 bases, with 15 bases spanning the gap. Germline lookup yields CDR1 SGHAT and CDR2 FQNNGV. CDR3 loop: CASSLDLLVTDSYEQYF. CDR3 sequence (DNA): TGTGCCAGCAGCTTAGATTTATTGGTCACAGACTCCTACGAGCAGTACTTC.

The J gene is TRBJ2-2, the V gene TRBV7-9; the D gene is possibly TRBD2 (5 bases). Looked up from germline, CDR1 is SEHNR and CDR2 is FQNEAQ (reference sequence). The CDR3 length is 16 residues. V gave up 5 bases and J gave up 4 bases, with 17 bases separating them. CDR3 loop: CASSPPGSRTTGELFF. The CDR3 nucleotides read TGTGCCAGCAGCCCCCCGGGGTCTCGAACCACCGGGGAGCTGTTTTTT.

This clone came up once. This rearrangement joins TRBV5-4 to TRBJ2-5, with 15 bases fitting TRBD2. CDR3 length: 17 residues. CDR1 and CDR2 from the germline V gene are SGHNT and YYREEE (reference sequence). V was pared by 6 bases and J by 6 bases, with 12 bases of the junction left unmatched. This CDR3 reads CASTDSGTSGRRKTQYF. CDR3 sequence (DNA): TGTGCCAGCACCGATTCCGGGACTAGCGGGAGGAGGAAGACCCAGTACTTC.

The chain links TRBV19 to TRBJ2-5; TRBD1 might be the D (6 bases). Between the trimmed V and J ends, which lost 6 bases and 2 bases, there was a span of 16 bases. There are 15 residues in the CDR3. Germline-derived CDR1 and CDR2 are LNHDA and SQIVND (reference sequence). The CDR3 here is CASRSRDIRQETQYF. CDR3 nucleotides: TGTGCCAGTAGATCCCGGGACATCCGACAAGAGACCCAGTACTTC. The full variable domain, rest sourced from reference TRBV19 and TRBJ2-5, is DGGITQSPKYLFRKEGQNVTLSCEQNLNHDAMYWYRQDPGQGLRLIYYSQIVNDFQKGDIAEGYSVSREKKESFPLTVTSAQKNPTAFYLCASRSRDIRQETQYFGPGTRLLVL.

This chain links TRBV9 with TRBJ2-5; TRBD1 matches at 8 bases. The V segment lost 3 bases and the J segment 0 bases; nucleotides outside the gene matches: 13. CDR1 and CDR2 from the germline V gene are SGDLS and YYNGEE. The CDR3 has 18 residues. The CDR3, as DNA: TGTGCCAGCAGCGGGTCTGGACAGGGCAGGGGGTACCAAGAGACCCAGTACTTC. Protein product: CASSGSGQGRGYQETQYF.

The chain couples TRBV10-3 to TRBJ2-1; 10 nucleotides line up with TRBD2. The V segment lost 4 bases and the J segment 4 bases; nucleotides outside the gene matches: 4. This CDR3 has 15 residues. Germline CDR1 is ENHRY and CDR2 is SYGVKD. Here the CDR3 DNA reads TGTGCCATCAGTGTACTAGCGGGACGGTACAATGAGCAGTTCTTC. This gives the protein CAISVLAGRYNEQFF.

The genes are TRBV6-5 and TRBJ2-7, with D unclear. Germline V gene data show CDR1 as MNHEY and CDR2 as SVGAGI. Trimming cost V 6 bases and J 2 bases, with 8 bases left between them. The CDR3 is made up of 12 amino acids. This CDR3 is CASSPTAYEQYF. The CDR3 DNA follows: TGTGCCAGCAGCCCTACTGCCTACGAGCAGTACTTC.

The gene calls are TRBV2 and TRBJ1-1; possible D gene TRBD1, 5 bases. V shed 7 bases and J shed 7 bases, with 22 bases lying between them. Germline loops: CDR1 SNHLY, CDR2 FYNNEI. The CDR3 contains 15 residues. CDR3 loop: CASNLLGGRNDEAFF. The CDR3, as DNA: TGTGCCAGCAACCTGCTCGGGGGGAGGAATGATGAAGCTTTCTTT.

This chain uses TRBV6-5 with TRBJ1-1; 10 nucleotides line up with TRBD1. After removal of 2 bases from V and 4 bases from J, the junction contained 4 bases not matched to a gene. Germline V gene lookup returns CDR1 MNHEY and CDR2 SVGAGI. The CDR3 loop spans 15 amino acids. CDR3 coding DNA: TGTGCCAGCAGTTACGCGGGACAGGGGAGCACTGAAGCTTTCTTT. Encoded protein: CASSYAGQGSTEAFF.

The V call is TRBV2, the J call TRBJ1-2; D uncertain. The CDR3 spans 11 residues. The germline V gene encodes CDR1 SNHLY and CDR2 FYNNEI. V was trimmed by 5 bases and J by 7 bases, leaving 8 bases between them. The CDR3 spells CASSPRVGYTF. In DNA, the CDR3 is TGTGCCAGCAGTCCTCGGGTTGGCTACACCTTC.